The 20 T cell receptor beta chains below come from one sample, sequenced in a study of patients and donors after allogeneic stem cell transplantation. TCRdb fed the RT-PCR reads into MiXCR, producing one record per CDR3 protein. The sample comprises 84,000 or so distinct CDR3 sequences, roughly 50% of which are singletons, and 61% rests with the top ten. Sequencing was carried out using blood, either unsorted or a sorted T cell fraction (not recorded which). The receptors here all came from a human donor who was either an allogeneic HSCT recipient or a stem cell or donor lymphocyte infusion donor (not recorded which). It is not recorded whose cells these are; they may come from a transplant donor.

This chain connects TRBV6-2 or TRBV6-3 to TRBJ2-3; a weak D match, TRBD1 (5 bases). Between the trimmed V and J ends, which lost 4 bases and 0 bases, there was a span of 11 bases. The CDR3 extends over 15 amino acids. In germline, CDR1 is MNHEY, CDR2 SVGEGT. Written as DNA, the CDR3 is TGTGCCAGCAGTTCGACAGTTCCTAGCACAGATACGCAGTATTTT. Protein: CASSSTVPSTDTQYF.

The chain has TRBV9 and TRBJ1-6; D is undetermined. From germline, CDR1 is SGDLS and CDR2 YYNGEE. Trimming removed 0 bases at V and 7 bases at J, with 8 bases between. This CDR3 spans 14 amino acids. CDR3 nucleotide sequence: TGTGCCAGCAGCGTAGTGGCAGAAAATTCACCCCTCCACTTT. Amino acids: CASSVVAENSPLHF.

V usage is TRBV10-3 and J usage is TRBJ1-6, with D perhaps TRBD1 (6 bases). Trimming removed 0 bases at V and 5 bases at J, with 11 bases between. CDR1 is ENHRY, CDR2 SYGVKD, per germline. CDR3 length equals 16 residues. DNA for the CDR3: TGTGCCATCAGTGAGTCGACAGGACGGGATAATTCACCCCTCCACTTT. It yields the protein CAISESTGRDNSPLHF.

The chain links TRBV6-2 or TRBV6-3 to TRBJ1-5; D not resolved. Germline-derived CDR1 and CDR2 are MNHEY and SVGEGT. Trimming shortened V by 8 bases and J by 3 bases, and 8 bases separated the two germline ends. The CDR3 covers 12 residues. The CDR3 sequence is CASRETNQPQHF. Written as DNA, the CDR3 is TGTGCCAGCCGGGAAACCAATCAGCCCCAGCATTTT.

This chain connects TRBV28 to TRBJ1-6; no firm D call. This CDR3 is 15 amino acids long. Trimming took 3 bases from V and 7 from J, leaving 13 bases between them. Germline CDR1 MDHEN, CDR2 SYDVKM. The CDR3 sequence: CASSFLGGLNSPLHF. CDR3 sequence (DNA): TGTGCCAGCAGTTTTCTTGGCGGGTTGAATTCACCCCTCCACTTT.

The chain recombines TRBV3-1 with TRBJ2-7; tentative D call: TRBD2 (5 bases). The CDR3 has 12 amino acids. Germline V gene sequence: CDR1 LGHDT, CDR2 YNNKEL (reference sequence). The germline V and J ends were trimmed by 2 bases and 6 bases, with 8 bases remaining between them. The CDR3 region is CASSQRGGEQYF. The CDR3 DNA follows: TGTGCCAGCAGCCAACGAGGAGGCGAGCAGTACTTC.

The V and J genes are TRBV12-3 or TRBV12-4 and TRBJ1-6; a possible D gene is TRBD1 (6 bases). The CDR3 is 15 amino acids. Between the trimmed V and J ends, which lost 3 bases and 3 bases, there was a span of 9 bases. Here the CDR3 DNA reads TGTGCCAGCAGTTTGTGGGGGCTCTATAATTCACCCCTCCACTTT. Encoded protein: CASSLWGLYNSPLHF.

The gene calls are TRBV28 and TRBJ2-7; 7 bases agree with TRBD1. The germline CDR1 and CDR2 sequences are MDHEN and SYDVKM. J gave up 1 base and V 3 bases, and 6 bases lay outside the gene matches. This CDR3 contains 15 residues. The CDR3 protein is CASSFGQVGSYEQYF. DNA of the CDR3: TGTGCCAGCAGTTTCGGACAGGTGGGGTCCTACGAGCAGTACTTC.

This clonotype has just a few counts. The CDR3 sequence is CSVASTGGGSNQPQHF. For the CDR3, the DNA is TGCAGCGTTGCTTCAACGGGGGGAGGAAGCAATCAGCCCCAGCATTTT. The chain has TRBV29-1 and TRBJ1-5; tentatively, D is TRBD1 (5 bases). The CDR3 spans 16 residues. Trimming took 4 bases from V and 1 from J, leaving 17 bases between them. The germline V gene has CDR1 SQVTM and CDR2 ANQGSEA.

This clonotype occurred a few times. J is TRBJ1-4 and V is TRBV5-6, with a tentative D call TRBD1 (6 bases). Trimming removed 0 bases from V and 5 bases from J, with 11 bases in between. CDR1 is SGHDT, CDR2 YYEEEE, per germline. This CDR3 contains 15 residues. CDR3 residues: CASSLEVGGNEKLFF. CDR3 bases: TGTGCCAGCAGCTTGGAGGTGGGGGGCAATGAAAAACTGTTTTTT.

The chain recombines TRBV12-3 or TRBV12-4 with TRBJ1-3; D is unclear. The V and J ends lost 5 bases and 2 bases respectively, with 7 bases between them. The CDR3 covers 13 residues. CDR3 sequence: CASSLTPGNTIYF. The CDR3 DNA reads as TGTGCCAGCAGTCTCACCCCTGGAAACACCATATATTTT.

This clonotype was found many times. This chain joins TRBV5-1 and TRBJ1-4; 7 bases are shared with TRBD1. Looked up from germline, CDR1 is SGHRS and CDR2 is YFSETQ. The junction had 7 bases not matched to a gene; V was cut back by 0 bases and J by 2 bases. The length of the CDR3 is 17 residues. In DNA form, the CDR3 reads TGCGCCAGCAGCTTGGGAGTAAGGGGGCTCACTAATGAAAAACTGTTTTTT. Residues: CASSLGVRGLTNEKLFF.

This clonotype was seen a handful of times. The chain uses TRBV2 and TRBJ1-4; D is unclear. V lost 1 base and J 15 bases, leaving 9 bases between the germline ends. The CDR3 spans 11 residues. CDR1 is SNHLY and CDR2 is FYNNEI in the germline V gene. CDR3: CASSEDRAMFF. The CDR3 nucleotides are TGTGCCAGCAGTGAAGATAGGGCCATGTTTTTT.

The V and J genes are TRBV29-1 and TRBJ1-2; D is ambiguous. V was clipped by 7 bases and J by 9 bases, with 18 bases between them. This CDR3 has 12 residues. Per the germline V gene, CDR1 is SQVTM and CDR2 is ANQGSEA. DNA of the CDR3: TGCAGCGCCGCCTCAAATCAAGGAAGCTACACCTTC. Translating gives CSAASNQGSYTF.

The chain employs TRBV9 and TRBJ1-4; possible D gene TRBD1, 6 bases. Germline CDR1 SGDLS, CDR2 YYNGEE. Trimming took 4 bases from V and 0 from J, leaving 19 bases between them. The CDR3 has 18 amino acids. CDR3 DNA sequence: TGTGCCAGCAGCCTCCGGCCTAGGGGGGCTACAACTAATGAAAAACTGTTTTTT. Amino acids: CASSLRPRGATTNEKLFF. Full variable domain (missing parts from reference TRBV9 and TRBJ1-4): DSGVTQTPKHLITATGQRVTLRCSPRSGDLSVYWYQQSLDQGLQFLIQYYNGEERAKGNILERFSAQQFPDLHSELNLSSLELGDSALYFCASSLRPRGATTNEKLFFGSGTQLSVL.

The rearrangement uses TRBV27 and TRBJ1-4; unclear D gene. The V end was cut by 1 base, the J end by 8 bases, with 11 bases between. CDR1 is MNHEY, CDR2 SMNVEV, per germline (reference sequence). The CDR3 consists of 14 residues. As DNA, the CDR3 is TGTGCCAGCAGTTTATTATTCCCTCGGGAAAAACTGTTTTTT. Protein product: CASSLLFPREKLFF.

This clonotype was counted a few times. The chain joins TRBV20-1 to TRBJ2-1; weak D call: TRBD2 (6 bases). This CDR3 is built from 17 residues. V lost 1 base and J lost 8, with 24 bases in between. Germline CDR1 is DFQATT and CDR2 is SNEGSKA (reference sequence). This chain's CDR3 is CSARGGVSEGHGDEQFF. CDR3 nucleotides: TGCAGTGCTAGAGGGGGGGTATCCGAGGGCCACGGAGATGAGCAGTTCTTC.

The chain carries TRBV7-9 and TRBJ2-3; D possibly corresponds to TRBD1 (5 bases). Trimming removed 8 bases from V and 1 base from J, with 13 bases in between. The germline gives CDR1 SEHNR, CDR2 FQNEAQ (reference sequence). The CDR3 sequence is 14 residues long. As DNA, the CDR3 is TGTGCCAGCGGCCAGGGAAGCGGCACAGATACGCAGTATTTT. This sequence encodes CASGQGSGTDTQYF.

The genes are TRBV21-1 and TRBJ2-2; the listed D gene, TRBD1, was not tested against the DNA. TRBV21-1 is a recognized pseudogene. This CDR3 spans 13 amino acids. The CDR3 nucleotides read TGTGCCAGCAGCAGTACAGGGGCCGGGGAGCTGTTTTTT. This gives the protein CASSSTGAGELFF.

V gene TRBV27 combines with J gene TRBJ1-1; D not resolved. V dropped 6 bases and J dropped 1 base, with 9 bases sitting between them. Germline-derived CDR1 and CDR2 are MNHEY and SMNVEV (reference sequence). This CDR3 is built from 13 residues. The CDR3 reads CASSAAENTEAFF. CDR3 sequence (DNA): TGTGCCAGCAGCGCCGCCGAGAACACTGAAGCTTTCTTT.